The following is a TCR beta chain sequence with its context. The data are from a study of control samples from healthy donors and cancer patients. This CDR3 spans 17 amino acids. Trimming pared 0 bases from V and 0 bases from J, leaving 15 bases between. Germline V gene sequence: CDR1 ENHRY, CDR2 SYGVKD. The data were produced by immunoSEQ multiplex PCR, yet TCRdb's version contains in-frame clones alone and is incomplete. The sample records approximately 59,000 clones, about 87% being singletons. The sequence derives from a woman aged 55-70 years with lung cancer. The V and J genes are TRBV10-3 and TRBJ2-7; D uncertain. Input material: PBMCs. CDR3 sequence (DNA): TGTGCCATCAGTGAGTCTGTTTCGGGCGGAAGCTCCTACGAGCAGTACTTC. Protein sequence: CAISESVSGGSSYEQYF.